The subject of this entry is one TCR beta chain. No antigen is known for it. Base qualities are not provided; no much larger clone lies one nucleotide away. This specimen comes from a study of cytomegalovirus exposure and HLA in healthy donors (dated by TCRdb to about 2017). Regarding the study in general: According to an earlier analysis of a few hundred of the donors, about 180 million T cells yielded 100 million or so unique TCR beta sequences and 250 to 350 Gb of sequence data. About 310 gigabases of sequencing data and approximately 85 million unique TCR sequences were included in an early release covering about 620 HLA-typed donors. The genetic ancestry cluster associated with self-reported Caucasian donors included about four fifths of the roughly 410 genotyped donors. The study aimed to test whether signatures of past pathogen exposure could be identified by cataloging public T cell receptors. The T cell repertoires of 550 to 850 subjects were profiled by immunosequencing and related to cytomegalovirus serostatus. A separate validation cohort of 100 to 150 different subjects was used in addition to the roughly 670-subject first cohort. To predict cytomegalovirus infection status, the study brought together high-throughput TCR immunosequencing, statistical association of individual TCRs with disease status, and machine learning. To study patterns of TCR occurrence, a later analysis re-analyzed previously published TCR beta repertoires from hundreds of donors and added high-resolution HLA genotyping. The later analysis used no new phenotypic data to find candidate immune exposures, relying instead on TCR beta sequences and their occurrence across donors. To decide whether each TCR beta V gene segment behaved as functional or pseudogenic, an earlier analysis of 587 of the donors relied on high-throughput TCR beta sequencing. Donor age, sex, ethnicity and CMV serostatus were compiled together with the repertoire data. In a later genetic analysis, genome-wide SNP genotypes for about 55% of the roughly 700 donors were used, and that subset was treated as a discovery cohort. Every repertoire in the discovery cohort had been generated on one and the same sequencing platform. HLA typing covered class I and class II loci at four-digit resolution. Typing coverage varied by locus: roughly 620-630 donors for A, B, C, DRB1 and DQB1; under 550 for DQA1; nearly 610 for DPA1; approximately 450 for DPB1. Five DR-DQ haplotypes were treated as single units for association and clustering because of strong linkage in the cohort. On average, over 200,000 unique TCR beta nucleotide sequences were sequenced per donor among about 400 genotyped donors of the cohort, with around 19% of those sequences being non-productive.

The library was built by means of the immunoSEQ multiplex PCR assay. For the multiplex PCR, a mixture combining 60 forward primers for TCR Vbeta segments and 13 reverse primers for TCR Jbeta segments was used. The CDR3 region of rearranged TCR beta genes was amplified from genomic DNA with a multiplex PCR assay. Amplified TCR beta libraries were sequenced as 87-base-pair reads on the Illumina HiSeq System. From the authors' description of their analysis: In a later analysis, roughly 80 million unique TCR beta chains were counted across the 690 or so repertoires, and roughly 9.9 million of these chains were shared by at least two donors. Raw reads were error-corrected and collapsed into unique sequences with a nearest-neighbor algorithm that merged closely related sequences to remove PCR and sequencing errors. To assign V, D and J gene segments, CDR3 sequences were aligned to IMGT reference sequences. For a sequence to be retained, at least a six-nucleotide match to both a V gene segment and a J gene segment was required. A rearrangement was called productive if the CDR3 had no stop codons and remained in frame with V and J, and every other rearrangement was called non-productive. Following IMGT convention, CDR3 was defined as the stretch from the second conserved V-encoded cysteine to the conserved J-encoded phenylalanine. The earlier analysis of 500 to 600 of the donors excluded sequences that lacked an unambiguous match to a single V gene segment. An earlier analysis of over 450 of the donors classified V segments as functional when productive rearrangements were above 56.7% and as segregating when the standard deviation between donors was above 5%. A statistical classification framework was built for diagnosing cytomegalovirus status from the catalog of TCR beta chain sequences. A later analysis assigned V and J genes by comparing TCR nucleotide sequences with IMGT/GENE-DB human TR gene sequences. In a later analysis, CDR3 sequences and most-parsimonious VDJ recombination scenarios were assigned using the TCRdist pipeline. In a later analysis, each TCR beta chain was defined by its CDR3 amino acid sequence together with its V-gene family, and reads without a unique V-gene family were excluded. A later analysis removed several hundred highly shared, low-generation-probability nucleotide sequences to deal with suspected cross-contamination and a sequencing artifact. In a later analysis, a clonal expansion index was calculated for each public chain from normalized within-repertoire ranks of inferred template counts. A later analysis computed generation probabilities with a VDJ recombination model fitted to out-of-frame rearrangements, and checked the results against IGoR. Hypergeometric tests were used in a later analysis to score TCR-TCR, TCR-HLA and TCR-CMV co-occurrence, with a repertoire-size bias correction applied to the TCR pairs. In a later analysis, false discovery rates were estimated by permuting HLA or CMV assignments 20 times. A later analysis grouped co-occurring TCRs with DBSCAN, adding TCRdist sequence similarity when clustering within HLA-allele-positive subsets. Co-occurrence clustering excluded repertoires with fewer than 30,000 or more than 120,000 public chains, plus five with anomalous nucleotide sharing. The source is immuneACCESS, and TCRdb retained only in-frame sequences with V and J called. Part of the clones is not carried over; for the studies checked, unresolved V genes explain less than half of this, and the remainder is unexplained. V, J and clone size were drawn from that table, and D and trimming were deduced from the DNA. Across this sample there are around 190,000 clones, with roughly 77% seen only once. Around 1.5% of the sample comes from the top ten.

General study outcomes and caveats: A cluster of highly shared sequence variants was judged likely to represent a technical artifact of the sequencing pipeline. In a later analysis, HLA-associated TCR beta chains were found to be more clonally expanded and to have lower generation probabilities than equally common non-associated chains. A later analysis associated 16,951 TCR beta sequences with specific HLA alleles at a false discovery rate of 0.05. Most CMV-associated TCR beta chains appeared to be HLA-restricted in a later analysis, and the HLA associations seemed to be driven largely by CMV exposure. In a later genetic analysis, a missense DCLRE1C variant was associated with V-gene and J-gene trimming of TCR beta chains, and the association was replicated in an independent cohort. The 87-base-pair reads could not distinguish some IMGT-functional V segments, including TRBV6-2 and TRBV6-3, so those segments were excluded. In a later analysis, the rate of TCR association differed among HLA loci, with DRB1 alleles having the most associated TCRs and HLA-C alleles having the fewest. Most TCR sequences were seen in very few donors, while some public TCRs were found in many individuals. The only immune exposure information available for the cohort was CMV serostatus. This cohort had only TCR beta chains sequenced, and the lack of alpha or paired-chain data limited which features could be detected. Strong co-occurrence of HLA alleles, especially DR and DQ, made assigning TCR associations to individual alleles difficult. According to a later analysis, parvovirus B19, influenza, CMV and Epstein-Barr virus appeared linked to several top co-occurrence clusters. In a later genetic analysis, fewer N-insertions in productive TCRs were reported among donors in an Asian-associated ancestry cluster than the approximately 670-donor mean. A few of the identified cytomegalovirus-associated TCR beta chains were confirmed in vitro to be specific for cytomegalovirus antigens. The classifier was reported to diagnose cytomegalovirus status with high specificity and sensitivity in both the original and validation cohorts. Sequencing depth was assumed to be roughly uniform across donors in the presence/absence analyses, though that assumption may not hold. A further reported finding was that TCR beta sequences accurately predicted the HLA-A and HLA-B alleles for most subjects in the first cohort. About 17 rarely observed V segments, including chromosome 9 orphons, were excluded from the earlier analysis of approximately 500 of the donors because counts were too low. In an earlier analysis of several hundred of the donors, most TCR beta V segments were observed in productive rearrangements about 87% or about 30% of the time, broadly matching IMGT annotations. HLA typing was unavailable for some donors at each locus, so association tests used only the typed subset. According to the authors, the approach could potentially be generalized to other disease states and immunological phenotypes. In the study, some 180 TCR beta chains were listed as associated with cytomegalovirus. Correlated functional status among segregating V segments might reflect linkage disequilibrium, but an unknown experimental factor could not be ruled out.

The cohort comprised around 690 healthy bone marrow donors. At the time of sampling, all cohort members were nominally healthy, though unrecorded immune exposures were likely present. The donor was CMV seronegative and belonged to the group of 380 or so seronegative cohort members. Every donor gave a peripheral blood sample, and the peripheral blood mononuclear cells from that sample were used for TCR beta sequencing. Genomic DNA extraction from the blood cell samples was performed with the Qiagen DNeasy Blood Extraction Kit. The CDR3 holds 15 amino acids from the cysteine to the phenylalanine. Of all the DNA, just the CDR3 is kept, 45 bases in frame from base 1. Ends trimmed: V by 4 bases, J by 3 bases; bases unmatched to a gene: 4. CDR1 and CDR2 were assigned from the germline V gene (reference sequence) as SEHNR and FQNEAQ.

The chain uses TRBV7-9 and TRBJ2-7; 12 middle bases align to TRBD1. Material for sequencing was PBMCs. The TCR originated in a woman aged 45 to 65 in good health and CMV-seronegative. The CDR3 here reads CASSWGQGAGYEQYF. The bases read TGTGCCAGCAGCTGGGGACAGGGGGCGGGCTACGAGCAGTACTTC.